Listed below are T cell receptor beta chains from one sample, sequenced in a study of OX40 agonist ivuxolimab in advanced cancers. The table came from immunoSEQ multiplex PCR; TCRdb's copy has only in-frame clones and leaves some out. The table lists about 38,000 clones, approximately 90% of them singletons. The sample consisted of CD4+ or CD8+ T cells sorted from blood, taken in a trial of the OX40 agonist ivuxolimab. The receptors shown here come from an adult with an advanced solid tumor such as melanoma, head and neck, liver or kidney cancer. Both conserved end residues are part of each CDR3. D genes are given only for firm matches. Size tells how often a clone was seen (once, few, many) or the class of an expanded clone, and some rows leave it out.

abundance: .; v_gene: TRBV11-2; d_gene: TRBD1; j_gene: TRBJ2-7; CDR3aa: CASSPPTGGIYEQYF; CDR3nt: TGTGCCAGCAGCCCTCCGACAGGGGGGATTTACGAGCAGTACTTC
abundance: .; v_gene: TRBV10-2; d_gene: .; j_gene: TRBJ2-7; CDR3aa: CASSESQIVYEQYF; CDR3nt: TGCGCCAGCAGTGAGTCCCAGATAGTCTACGAGCAGTACTTC
abundance: .; v_gene: TRBV5-8; d_gene: .; j_gene: TRBJ2-5; CDR3aa: CASPHPAPRAPGVPQETQYF; CDR3nt: TGTGCCAGCCCTCACCCTGCTCCCCGCGCCCCCGGGGTACCACAAGAGACCCAGTACTTC
abundance: .; v_gene: TRBV9; d_gene: .; j_gene: TRBJ2-5; CDR3aa: CASSEGKETQYF; CDR3nt: TGTGCCAGCAGCGAGGGGAAAGAGACCCAGTACTTC
abundance: .; v_gene: TRBV5-6; d_gene: .; j_gene: TRBJ2-2; CDR3aa: CASSSRGRELFF; CDR3nt: TGTGCCAGCAGCTCCAGGGGACGGGAGCTGTTTTTT
abundance: few; v_gene: TRBV7-9; d_gene: .; j_gene: TRBJ2-2; CDR3aa: CASSLGQLRTGELFF; CDR3nt: TGTGCCAGCAGCTTAGGTCAGCTGAGGACCGGGGAGCTGTTTTTT
abundance: .; v_gene: TRBV2; d_gene: .; j_gene: TRBJ1-1; CDR3aa: CASSEGAGEAFF; CDR3nt: TGTGCCAGCAGTGAGGGGGCTGGTGAAGCTTTCTTT
abundance: .; v_gene: TRBV5-8; d_gene: .; j_gene: TRBJ1-6; CDR3aa: CASSPGRGPRSPLHF; CDR3nt: TGTGCCAGCAGCCCCGGTCGGGGTCCACGGTCACCCCTCCACTTT
abundance: .; v_gene: TRBV11-2; d_gene: TRBD1; j_gene: TRBJ2-1; CDR3aa: CASSLDLGTGDNEQFF; CDR3nt: TGTGCCAGCAGCTTAGATCTGGGGACAGGGGACAATGAGCAGTTCTTC
abundance: .; v_gene: TRBV7-8; d_gene: .; j_gene: TRBJ2-7; CDR3aa: CASSLGTYYEQYF; CDR3nt: TGTGCCAGCAGCTTAGGGACGTACTACGAGCAGTACTTC
abundance: .; v_gene: TRBV9; d_gene: TRBD1; j_gene: TRBJ2-2; CDR3aa: CASSVGAGTGETGELFF; CDR3nt: TGTGCCAGCAGCGTAGGGGCGGGGACAGGGGAGACCGGGGAGCTGTTTTTT
abundance: .; v_gene: TRBV5-4; d_gene: .; j_gene: TRBJ1-2; CDR3aa: CASSPFHQGGYTF; CDR3nt: TGTGCCAGCAGCCCATTCCACCAGGGCGGCTACACCTTC
abundance: .; v_gene: TRBV29-1; d_gene: TRBD1; j_gene: TRBJ1-2; CDR3aa: CSAYDNQGEGGNYGYTF; CDR3nt: TGCAGCGCATACGATAACCAGGGTGAAGGGGGCAACTATGGCTACACCTTC
abundance: .; v_gene: TRBV9; d_gene: TRBD2; j_gene: TRBJ2-3; CDR3aa: CASSAPLAGGADTQYF; CDR3nt: TGTGCCAGCAGCGCCCCCCTAGCGGGAGGGGCAGATACGCAGTATTTT
abundance: .; v_gene: TRBV2; d_gene: .; j_gene: TRBJ2-1; CDR3aa: CASSRPSDREQFF; CDR3nt: TGTGCCAGCAGTAGGCCTAGCGATCGTGAGCAGTTCTTC
abundance: .; v_gene: TRBV7-6; d_gene: .; j_gene: TRBJ2-1; CDR3aa: CASSFRGPNNEQFF; CDR3nt: TGTGCCAGCAGCTTCAGGGGACCCAACAATGAGCAGTTCTTC
abundance: .; v_gene: TRBV4-2; d_gene: .; j_gene: TRBJ1-1; CDR3aa: CASSQGGVYAEAFF; CDR3nt: TGTGCCAGCAGCCAGGGGGGGGTCTACGCTGAAGCTTTCTTT
abundance: .; v_gene: TRBV19; d_gene: .; j_gene: TRBJ1-1; CDR3aa: CASSPLPGTEAFF; CDR3nt: TGTGCCAGTAGTCCCCTGCCGGGCACTGAAGCTTTCTTT
abundance: .; v_gene: TRBV5-1; d_gene: .; j_gene: TRBJ2-7; CDR3aa: CASSWRDEKF; CDR3nt: TGCGCCAGCAGCTGGAGGGACGAAAAGTTC
abundance: .; v_gene: TRBV19; d_gene: .; j_gene: TRBJ1-1; CDR3aa: CASSIVGPVTASNTEAFF; CDR3nt: TGTGCCAGTAGTATAGTTGGTCCCGTAACAGCATCGAACACTGAAGCTTTCTTT
abundance: .; v_gene: TRBV7-8; d_gene: .; j_gene: TRBJ2-1; CDR3aa: CASSLSAERSNEQFF; CDR3nt: TGTGCCAGCAGCCTTTCAGCGGAGCGATCCAATGAGCAGTTCTTC
abundance: .; v_gene: TRBV19; d_gene: .; j_gene: TRBJ1-4; CDR3aa: CASSLGHREQEKLFF; CDR3nt: TGTGCCAGTAGTCTGGGACACCGAGAGCAGGAAAAACTGTTTTTT
abundance: .; v_gene: TRBV6-5; d_gene: .; j_gene: TRBJ2-2; CDR3aa: CASSYSHDTGELFF; CDR3nt: TGTGCCAGCAGTTACTCTCACGACACCGGGGAGCTGTTTTTT
abundance: .; v_gene: TRBV28; d_gene: .; j_gene: TRBJ2-5; CDR3aa: CASSLTRVQKETQYF; CDR3nt: TGTGCCAGCAGTTTAACACGCGTTCAAAAAGAGACCCAGTACTTC
abundance: .; v_gene: TRBV7-9; d_gene: .; j_gene: TRBJ1-1; CDR3aa: CASSLRESTRGTEAFF; CDR3nt: TGTGCCAGCAGCTTAAGAGAGTCGACCCGTGGCACTGAAGCTTTCTTT
abundance: few; v_gene: TRBV7-9; d_gene: TRBD2; j_gene: TRBJ2-1; CDR3aa: CASSSGREGSSYNEQFF; CDR3nt: TGTGCCAGCAGCTCAGGGCGGGAGGGGAGCTCCTACAATGAGCAGTTCTTC